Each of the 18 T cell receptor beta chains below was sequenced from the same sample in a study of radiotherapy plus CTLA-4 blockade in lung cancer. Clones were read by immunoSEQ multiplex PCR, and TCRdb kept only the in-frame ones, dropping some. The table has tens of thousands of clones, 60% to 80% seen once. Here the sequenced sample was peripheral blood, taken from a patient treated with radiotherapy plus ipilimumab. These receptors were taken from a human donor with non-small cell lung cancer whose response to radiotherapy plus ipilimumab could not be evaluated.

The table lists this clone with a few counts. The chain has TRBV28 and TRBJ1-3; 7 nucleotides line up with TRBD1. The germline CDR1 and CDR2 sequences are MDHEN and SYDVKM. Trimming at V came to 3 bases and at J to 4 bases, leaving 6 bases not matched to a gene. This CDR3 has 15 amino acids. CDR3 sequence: CASSFPPGQGNTIYF. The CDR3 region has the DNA TGTGCCAGCAGTTTCCCCCCGGGACAGGGAAACACCATATATTTT.

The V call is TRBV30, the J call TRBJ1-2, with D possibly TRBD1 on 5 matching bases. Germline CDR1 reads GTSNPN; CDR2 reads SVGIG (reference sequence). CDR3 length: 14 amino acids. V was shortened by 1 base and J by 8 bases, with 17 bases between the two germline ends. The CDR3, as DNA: TGTGCCTGGAGTGCCCTCTTGGGGGGGGAGGGCTACACCTTC. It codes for CAWSALLGGEGYTF.

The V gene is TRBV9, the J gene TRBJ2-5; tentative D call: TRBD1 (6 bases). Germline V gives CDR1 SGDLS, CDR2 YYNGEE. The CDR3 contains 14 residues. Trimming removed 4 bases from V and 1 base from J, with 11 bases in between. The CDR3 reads CASSSQGTQETQYF. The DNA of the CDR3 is TGTGCCAGCAGCTCGCAGGGGACCCAAGAGACCCAGTACTTC.

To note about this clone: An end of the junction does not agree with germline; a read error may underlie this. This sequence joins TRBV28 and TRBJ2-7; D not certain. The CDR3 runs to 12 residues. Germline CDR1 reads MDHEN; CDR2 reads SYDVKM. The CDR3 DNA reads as TGTGCCGGCAGTGACAACGTGAGCGAGCAGTACTTC. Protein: CAGSDNVSEQYF.

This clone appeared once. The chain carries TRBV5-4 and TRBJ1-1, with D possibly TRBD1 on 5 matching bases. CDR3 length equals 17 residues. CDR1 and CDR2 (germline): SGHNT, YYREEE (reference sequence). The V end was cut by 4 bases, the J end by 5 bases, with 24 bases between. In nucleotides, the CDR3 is TGTGCCAGCAGCCTAAGAAATGGACTCATGGAGGGGACTGAAGCTTTCTTT. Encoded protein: CASSLRNGLMEGTEAFF. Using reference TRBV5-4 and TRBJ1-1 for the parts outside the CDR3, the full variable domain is ETGVTQSPTHLIKTRGQQVTLRCSSQSGHNTVSWYQQALGQGPQFIFQYYREEENGRGNFPPRFSGLQFPNYSSELNVNALELDDSALYLCASSLRNGLMEGTEAFFGQGTRLTVV.

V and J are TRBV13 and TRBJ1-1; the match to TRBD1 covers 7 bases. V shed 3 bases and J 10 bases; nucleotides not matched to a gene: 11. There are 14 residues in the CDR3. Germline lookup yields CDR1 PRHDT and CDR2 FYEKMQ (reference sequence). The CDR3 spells CASSFTQGIRRAFF. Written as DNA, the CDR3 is TGTGCCAGCAGCTTCACACAGGGGATTCGTCGAGCTTTCTTT.

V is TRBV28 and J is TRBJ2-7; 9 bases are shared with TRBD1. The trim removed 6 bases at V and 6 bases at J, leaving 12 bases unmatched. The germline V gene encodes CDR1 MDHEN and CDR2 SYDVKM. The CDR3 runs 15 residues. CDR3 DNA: TGTGCCAGCAGCATACCCCTTGGACAGGGGCGCGAGCAGTACTTC. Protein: CASSIPLGQGREQYF. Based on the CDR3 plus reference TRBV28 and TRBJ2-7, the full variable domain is DVKVTQSSRYLVKRTGEKVFLECVQDMDHENMFWYRQDPGLGLRLIYFSYDVKMKEKGDIPEGYSVSREKKERFSLILESASTNQTSMYLCASSIPLGQGREQYFGPGTRLTVT.

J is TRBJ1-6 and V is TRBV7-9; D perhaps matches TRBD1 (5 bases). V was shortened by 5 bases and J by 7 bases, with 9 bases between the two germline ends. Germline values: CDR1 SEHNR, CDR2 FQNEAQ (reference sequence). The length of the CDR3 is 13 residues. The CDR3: CASSPEGNSPLHF. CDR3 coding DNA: TGTGCCAGCAGCCCGGAGGGGAATTCACCCCTCCACTTT.

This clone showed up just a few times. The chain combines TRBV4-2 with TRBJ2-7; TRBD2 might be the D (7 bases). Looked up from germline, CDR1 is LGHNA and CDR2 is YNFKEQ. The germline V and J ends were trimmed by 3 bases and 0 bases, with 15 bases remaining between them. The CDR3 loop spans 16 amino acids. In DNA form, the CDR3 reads TGTGCCAGCAGCCACCTAGAGGGGGGGAGCTCCTACGAGCAGTACTTC. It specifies CASSHLEGGSSYEQYF.

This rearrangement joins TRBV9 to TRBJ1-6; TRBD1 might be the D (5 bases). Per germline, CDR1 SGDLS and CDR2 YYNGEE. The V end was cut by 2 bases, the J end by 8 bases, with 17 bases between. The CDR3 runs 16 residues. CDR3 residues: CASSVSSRGRYSPLHF. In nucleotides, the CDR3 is TGTGCCAGCAGCGTGTCCTCCCGGGGGAGATATTCACCCCTCCACTTT.

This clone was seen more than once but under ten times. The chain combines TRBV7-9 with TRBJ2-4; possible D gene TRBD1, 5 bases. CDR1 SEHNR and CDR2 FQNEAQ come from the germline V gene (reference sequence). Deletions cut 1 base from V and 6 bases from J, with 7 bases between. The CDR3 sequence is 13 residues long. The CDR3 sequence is CASSLGDRNIQYF. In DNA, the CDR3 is TGTGCCAGCAGCTTAGGCGACAGAAACATTCAGTACTTC.

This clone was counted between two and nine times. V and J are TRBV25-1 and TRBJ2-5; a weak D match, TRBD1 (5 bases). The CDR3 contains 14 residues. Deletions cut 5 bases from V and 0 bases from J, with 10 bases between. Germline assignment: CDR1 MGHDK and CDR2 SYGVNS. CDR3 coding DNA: TGTGCCAGCAGTCAAACAGGACACCAAGAGACCCAGTACTTC. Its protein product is CASSQTGHQETQYF.

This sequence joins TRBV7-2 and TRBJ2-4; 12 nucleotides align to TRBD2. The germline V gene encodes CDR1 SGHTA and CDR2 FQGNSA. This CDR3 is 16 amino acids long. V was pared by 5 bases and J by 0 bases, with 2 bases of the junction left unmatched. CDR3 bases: TGTGCCAGCAGCGAGGGACTAGCGGGAGCCAAAAACATTCAGTACTTC. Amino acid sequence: CASSEGLAGAKNIQYF.

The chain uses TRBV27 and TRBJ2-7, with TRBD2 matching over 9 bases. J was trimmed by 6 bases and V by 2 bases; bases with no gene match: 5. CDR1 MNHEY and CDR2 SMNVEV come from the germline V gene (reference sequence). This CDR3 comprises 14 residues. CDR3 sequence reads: CASSLGGLALEQYF. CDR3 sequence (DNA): TGTGCCAGCAGTTTAGGGGGACTAGCTCTCGAGCAGTACTTC.

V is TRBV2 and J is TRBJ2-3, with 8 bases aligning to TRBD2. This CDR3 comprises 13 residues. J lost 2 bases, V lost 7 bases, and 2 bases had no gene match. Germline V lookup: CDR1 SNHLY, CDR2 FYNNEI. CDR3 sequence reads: CASTGGITDTQYF. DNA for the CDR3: TGTGCCAGCACGGGGGGGATCACAGATACGCAGTATTTT.

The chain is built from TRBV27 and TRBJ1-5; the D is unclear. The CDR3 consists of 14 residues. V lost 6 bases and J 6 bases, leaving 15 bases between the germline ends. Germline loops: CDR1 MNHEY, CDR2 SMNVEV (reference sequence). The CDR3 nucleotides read TGTGCCAGCAGGTTGGCCCCCACAAGTCAGCCCCAGCATTTT. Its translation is CASRLAPTSQPQHF.

CDR3 bases: TGTGCCAGCAGCTCCGGGACAGTGGAGGGAGAGACCCAGTACTTC. This translates into CASSSGTVEGETQYF. This chain links TRBV7-2 with TRBJ2-5; the D gene is possibly TRBD1 (7 bases). There are 15 residues in the CDR3. CDR1 SGHTA and CDR2 FQGNSA come from the germline V gene. Trimming pared 4 bases from V and 4 bases from J, leaving 16 bases between. Based on the CDR3 plus reference TRBV7-2 and TRBJ2-5, the full variable domain is GAGVSQSPSNKVTEKGKDVELRCDPISGHTALYWYRQSLGQGLEFLIYFQGNSAPDKSGLPSDRFSAERTGGSVSTLTIQRTQQEDSAVYLCASSSGTVEGETQYFGPGTRLLVL.

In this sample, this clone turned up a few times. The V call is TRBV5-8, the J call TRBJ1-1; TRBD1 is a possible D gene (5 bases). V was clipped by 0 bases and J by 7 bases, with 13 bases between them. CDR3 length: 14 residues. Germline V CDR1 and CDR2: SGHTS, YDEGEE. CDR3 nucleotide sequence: TGTGCCAGCAGCTTGGACAGGACCGGGGGTGAAGCTTTCTTT. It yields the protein CASSLDRTGGEAFF.